The 9 T cell receptor beta chains listed next were all sequenced from one sample in a study of PD-1 blockade in classical Hodgkin lymphoma. Produced via immunoSEQ multiplex PCR; TCRdb's table is partial and in-frame only. This sample has just over 25,000 clones; around 64% occur once, and the top ten carry roughly 10%. Each of the patients experienced relapse following autologous stem cell transplantation, and their brentuximab vedotin exposure differed. The material was peripheral blood mononuclear cells (PBMCs), obtained before the second cycle of nivolumab. The receptor set was obtained from a human donor with classical Hodgkin lymphoma.

This clone was observed at least ten times. The rearrangement uses TRBV28 and TRBJ2-7; TRBD2 agrees at 10 bases. The V and J ends lost 5 bases and 6 bases, in that order; junction bases with no gene match: 13. Germline V gene lookup returns CDR1 MDHEN and CDR2 SYDVKM. The CDR3 covers 16 residues. The CDR3 loop is CASSLLGLAGAPEQYF. CDR3 nucleotides: TGTGCCAGCAGTCTCCTCGGGCTAGCGGGAGCTCCCGAGCAGTACTTC.

In this sample, this clone turned up a few times. The chain has TRBV4-1 and TRBJ2-1; no reliable D call. Germline values: CDR1 MGHRA, CDR2 YSYEKL. The CDR3 spans 12 residues. V lost 2 bases, J lost 1 base, and 0 bases lay in between. The CDR3 bases are TGCGCCAGCAGCCAATCCTACAATGAGCAGTTCTTC. Translated: CASSQSYNEQFF.

The chain couples TRBV7-3 to TRBJ2-1, with 10 bases that match TRBD2. This CDR3 region has 16 residues. Trimming took 0 bases from V and 3 from J; bases not matched to a gene: 2. CDR1 is SGHTA, CDR2 FQGTGA, per germline. The CDR3 DNA reads TGTGCCAGCAGCTTAACACGGACTAGCGGCTACAATGAGCAGTTCTTC. The encoded protein is CASSLTRTSGYNEQFF.

The rearrangement links TRBV6-6 to TRBJ2-5, with a possible D match to TRBD1 (6 bases). This CDR3 is 15 amino acids long. V lost 6 bases, J lost 5 bases, and 19 bases lay in between. The V gene's germline CDR1 is MNHNY and CDR2 SVGAGI (reference sequence). Written as DNA, the CDR3 is TGTGCCAGCAGATATACCACAGGGAGCGAGGAGACCCAGTACTTC. Translation gives CASRYTTGSEETQYF.

The chain uses TRBV2 and TRBJ1-5, with 9 bases fitting TRBD1. Germline CDR1 and CDR2: SNHLY and FYNNEI. Trimming at V came to 5 bases and at J to 6 bases, leaving 5 bases not matched to a gene. The CDR3 runs to 14 residues. CDR3 in amino acids: CASSPDRGGQPQHF. The CDR3 coding sequence is TGTGCCAGCAGTCCGGACAGGGGCGGTCAGCCCCAGCATTTT.

This chain uses TRBV6-5 with TRBJ2-7, with D possibly TRBD2 on 6 matching bases. This CDR3 spans 14 amino acids. Deletions cut 6 bases from V and 3 bases from J, with 15 bases between. CDR1 MNHEY and CDR2 SVGAGI come from the germline V gene. The CDR3 protein is CASSLWASVYEQYF. CDR3 in DNA: TGTGCCAGCAGCCTATGGGCTAGCGTCTACGAGCAGTACTTC.

This chain uses TRBV27 with TRBJ1-2; D is unresolved. Trimming pared 0 bases from V and 2 bases from J, leaving 7 bases between. This CDR3 has 14 residues. Germline lookup yields CDR1 MNHEY and CDR2 SMNVEV (reference sequence). DNA of the CDR3: TGTGCCAGCAGTTTATCGATAGGGAACTATGGCTACACCTTC. Translation: CASSLSIGNYGYTF.

This sequence joins TRBV19 and TRBJ1-1, with D tentatively TRBD1 (6 bases). Germline V gene lookup returns CDR1 LNHDA and CDR2 SQIVND (reference sequence). CDR3 size: 15 residues. With 10 bases removed from V and 10 bases from J, the gap between germline ends came to 28 bases. The CDR3, as DNA: TGTGCCACTGAGCGGCCGGGGGCGAGCGCCCGGGGAGCTTTCTTT. It yields the protein CATERPGASARGAFF.

This clone appeared a single time. The chain recombines TRBV5-1 with TRBJ1-2; no firm D call. V dropped 8 bases and J dropped 6 bases, with 8 bases sitting between them. Germline loops: CDR1 SGHRS, CDR2 YFSETQ. This CDR3 is 10 amino acids long. CDR3 loop: CAREMHGYTF. CDR3 DNA: TGCGCCAGGGAGATGCATGGCTACACCTTC.